This TCR beta chain was found in a study of T cell responses to AZD1222 COVID-19 vaccine. Study-wide points: Repertoire sampling occurred only after the peak T cell response. Targets within unmutated variant regions were reportedly found for nearly half of spike-specific TCRs. Across spike, vaccine-associated CD4 TCRs were found, dominant at 160-218 and 743-854.

The method was immunoSEQ multiplex PCR; TCRdb's version includes in-frame clones alone and lacks a portion of them. The profile shows 110,000 to 150,000 clones, around 89% of them singletons. Turning to this clone: Its specificity is not known.

The junction had 9 bases not matched to a gene; V was cut back by 6 bases and J by 3 bases. CDR1 and CDR2 (germline): LNHDA, SQIVND (reference sequence). The length of the CDR3 is 15 residues. The clonotype comes from an adult who received the AZD1222 COVID-19 vaccine. The V gene is TRBV19, the J gene TRBJ2-3, with 7 nucleotides matching TRBD1. Here the sequenced sample was peripheral blood, taken 28 days after the second AZD1222 dose. The CDR3 here is CASRRGTDGTDTQYF. CDR3 nucleotides: TGTGCCAGTAGAAGGGGGACAGATGGGACAGATACGCAGTATTTT.